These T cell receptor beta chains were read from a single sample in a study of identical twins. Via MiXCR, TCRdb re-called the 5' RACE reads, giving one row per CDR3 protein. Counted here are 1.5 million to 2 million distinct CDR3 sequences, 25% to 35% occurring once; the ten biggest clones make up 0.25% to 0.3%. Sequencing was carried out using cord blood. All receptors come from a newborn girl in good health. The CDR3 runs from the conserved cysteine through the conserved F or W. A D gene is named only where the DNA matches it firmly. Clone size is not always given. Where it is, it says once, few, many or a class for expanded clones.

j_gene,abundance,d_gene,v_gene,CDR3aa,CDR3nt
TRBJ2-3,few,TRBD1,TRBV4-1,CASSRTGTGVSDTQYF,TGCGCCAGCAGCCGCACCGGGACAGGGGTTAGTGATACGCAGTATTTT
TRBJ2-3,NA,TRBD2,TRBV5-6,CASSFQAGGPDTQYF,TGTGCCAGCAGCTTTCAGGCGGGAGGGCCAGATACGCAGTATTTT
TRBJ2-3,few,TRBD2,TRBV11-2,CASTRTSGRVTDTQYF,TGTGCCAGCACCCGGACTAGCGGGAGGGTCACAGATACGCAGTATTTT
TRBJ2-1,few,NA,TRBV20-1,CSARDEGRFKTNEQFF,TGCAGTGCTAGAGATGAGGGGCGGTTTAAGACCAATGAGCAGTTCTTC
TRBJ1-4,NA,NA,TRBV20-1,CSPNAATNEKLFF,TGCAGTCCTAACGCCGCAACTAATGAAAAACTGTTTTTT
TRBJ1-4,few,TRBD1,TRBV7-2,CASSFGAGTETNEKLFF,TGTGCCAGCAGCTTTGGAGCCGGGACAGAGACTAATGAAAAACTGTTTTTT
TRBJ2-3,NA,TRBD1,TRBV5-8,CASSPRDRGTYTQYF,TGTGCCAGCAGCCCCCGGGACAGGGGCACATATACGCAGTATTTT
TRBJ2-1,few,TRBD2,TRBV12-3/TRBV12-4,CASSALAGVNNEQFF,TGTGCCAGCAGTGCCCTCGCGGGGGTCAACAATGAGCAGTTCTTC
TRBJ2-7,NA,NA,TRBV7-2,CASSFKHPSYNEQYF,TGTGCCAGCAGCTTCAAGCACCCCTCCTACAATGAGCAGTACTTC
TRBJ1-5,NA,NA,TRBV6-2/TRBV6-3,CASSYSRYSPNQPQHF,TGTGCCAGCAGTTACTCGAGGTACAGCCCCAATCAGCCCCAGCATTTT
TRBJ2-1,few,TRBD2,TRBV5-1,CASINTASGFYNEQFF,TGCGCCAGCATAAATACGGCTAGCGGTTTTTACAATGAGCAGTTCTTC
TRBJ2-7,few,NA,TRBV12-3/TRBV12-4,CASSLICLGRGCEQYF,TGTGCCAGCAGTTTAATTTGTCTCGGTCGGGGCTGCGAGCAGTACTTC
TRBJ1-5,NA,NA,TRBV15,CATSNPRTFNQPQHF,TGTGCCACCAGCAACCCCCGGACTTTCAATCAGCCCCAGCATTTT
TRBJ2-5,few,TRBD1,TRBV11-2,CASSSPRGQKEQYF,TGTGCCAGCAGCTCCCCCAGGGGACAGAAGGAGCAGTACTTC
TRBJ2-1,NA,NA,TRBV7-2,CASSGGVGVPYNEQFF,TGTGCCAGCAGCGGAGGAGTGGGAGTCCCCTACAATGAGCAGTTCTTC
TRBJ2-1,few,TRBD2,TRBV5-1,CASSLSGTSGEQFF,TGCGCCAGCAGCTTGTCCGGGACTAGCGGTGAGCAGTTCTTC
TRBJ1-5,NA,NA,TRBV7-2,CASSPTLGLSNQPQHF,TGTGCCAGCAGCCCCACGCTGGGACTCTCCAATCAGCCCCAGCATTTT
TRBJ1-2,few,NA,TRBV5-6,CASTSRRVNYGYTF,TGTGCCAGCACCAGTAGAAGGGTTAACTATGGCTACACCTTC
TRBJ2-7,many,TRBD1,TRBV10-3,CATGQGSYEQYF,TGTGCCACGGGACAGGGCTCCTACGAGCAGTACTTC
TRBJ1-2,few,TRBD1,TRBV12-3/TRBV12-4,CASSGNRGSGYTF,TGTGCCAGCAGTGGGAACAGGGGAAGTGGCTACACCTTC
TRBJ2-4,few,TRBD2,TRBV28,CASSLNALTSGSAKNIQYF,TGTGCCAGCAGTTTGAACGCGCTGACTAGCGGGAGTGCCAAAAACATTCAGTACTTC
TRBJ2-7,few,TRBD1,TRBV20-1,CSAKGGRLEQYF,TGCAGTGCTAAAGGGGGCAGGCTCGAGCAGTACTTC
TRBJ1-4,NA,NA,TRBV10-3,CAISEGRDKATKLFF,TGTGCCATCAGTGAAGGGAGGGACAAGGCTACTAAACTGTTTTTT
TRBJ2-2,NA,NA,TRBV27,CASSKTAVGELFF,TGTGCCAGCAGTAAGACGGCGGTCGGGGAGCTGTTTTTT
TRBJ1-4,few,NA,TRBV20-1,CSASLGIEKLFF,TGCAGTGCTAGCTTAGGGATAGAAAAACTGTTTTTT
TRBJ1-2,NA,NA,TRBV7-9,CASSSYQGTNYGYTF,TGTGCCAGCAGCTCGTACCAGGGGACTAACTATGGCTACACCTTC
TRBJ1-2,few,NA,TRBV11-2,CASSLGAGTYYGYTF,TGTGCCAGCAGCTTAGGGGCAGGGACTTACTATGGCTACACCTTC
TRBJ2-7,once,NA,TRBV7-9,CASSLGMGASSSYNEQYF,TGTGCCAGCAGCTTAGGTATGGGGGCTAGCTCCTCCTACAATGAGCAGTACTTC
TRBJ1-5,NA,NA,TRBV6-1,CASKQGSGPQHF,TGTGCCAGCAAGCAGGGTAGTGGGCCCCAGCATTTT
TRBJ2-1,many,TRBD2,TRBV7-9,CASSYGLAGAYNEQFF,TGTGCCAGCAGCTATGGACTAGCGGGAGCGTACAATGAGCAGTTCTTC
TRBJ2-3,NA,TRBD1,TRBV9,CASSVARGGQVADTQYF,TGTGCCAGCAGCGTAGCCCGCGGCGGACAGGTAGCGGATACGCAGTATTTT
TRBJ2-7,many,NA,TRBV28,CASSRAHEQYF,TGTGCCAGCAGCCGCGCCCACGAGCAGTACTTC
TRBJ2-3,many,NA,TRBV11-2,CASSLGGWDTQYF,TGTGCCAGCAGTTTAGGGGGGTGGGATACGCAGTATTTT
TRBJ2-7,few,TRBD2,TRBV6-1,CASSERVAGSYEQYF,TGTGCCAGCAGTGAAAGGGTAGCGGGGAGCTACGAGCAGTACTTC
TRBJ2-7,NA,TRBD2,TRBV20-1,CSARGSGRAYNEQYF,TGCAGTGCTAGGGGGAGCGGGAGGGCCTACAATGAGCAGTACTTC
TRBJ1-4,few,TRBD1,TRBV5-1,CASSGTAPHEKLFF,TGCGCCAGCAGCGGGACAGCTCCGCATGAAAAACTGTTTTTT
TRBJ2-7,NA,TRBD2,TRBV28,CASSPITSGVSYKQYF,TGTGCCAGCAGTCCAATAACTAGCGGGGTGTCCTACAAGCAGTACTTC
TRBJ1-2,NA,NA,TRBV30,CAWSVFPLYGYTF,TGTGCCTGGAGCGTCTTTCCCCTCTATGGCTACACCTTC
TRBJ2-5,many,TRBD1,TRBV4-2,CASSQGPGGQETQYF,TGTGCCAGCAGCCAAGGCCCAGGGGGCCAAGAGACCCAGTACTTC
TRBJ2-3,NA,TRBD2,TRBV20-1,CSALTSGRRGDTDTQYF,TGCAGTGCCCTGACTAGCGGGAGGCGCGGGGACACAGATACGCAGTATTTT
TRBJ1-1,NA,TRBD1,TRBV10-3,CAIRTGTGEVNTEAFF,TGTGCCATCAGGACCGGGACAGGGGAGGTGAACACTGAAGCTTTCTTT
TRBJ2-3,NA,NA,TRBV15,CATSRDWQGVGTDTQYF,TGTGCCACCAGCAGAGATTGGCAGGGAGTAGGCACAGATACGCAGTATTTT
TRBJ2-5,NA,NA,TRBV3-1,CASSRGRPETQYF,TGTGCCAGCAGCCGCGGTCGGCCCGAGACCCAGTACTTC
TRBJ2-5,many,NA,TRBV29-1,CSDWDYQETQYF,TGCAGCGACTGGGACTACCAAGAGACCCAGTACTTC
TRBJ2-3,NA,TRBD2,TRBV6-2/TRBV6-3,CASSYSIYPLATDTQYF,TGTGCCAGCAGTTACTCGATCTATCCACTAGCGACAGATACGCAGTATTTT
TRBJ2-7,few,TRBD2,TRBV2,CASSDLAGGGSYEQYF,TGTGCCAGCAGTGACCTAGCGGGGGGCGGATCCTACGAGCAGTACTTC
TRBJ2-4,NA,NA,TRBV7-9,CASNLATREANEQYF,TGTGCCAGCAACTTAGCGACCCGAGAGGCCAATGAGCAGTACTTC
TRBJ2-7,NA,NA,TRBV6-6,CASRLGDYEQYF,TGTGCCAGTCGTTTGGGGGACTACGAGCAGTACTTC
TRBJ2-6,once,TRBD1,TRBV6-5,CASSYSGQGAGGANVLTF,TGTGCCAGCAGTTACTCGGGACAGGGGGCAGGAGGGGCCAACGTCCTGACTTTC
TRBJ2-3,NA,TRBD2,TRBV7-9,CACGGEWYTDTQYF,TGTGCCTGTGGGGGGGAGTGGTACACAGATACGCAGTATTTT
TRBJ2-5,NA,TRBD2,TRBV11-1,CASSLGREINEQYF,TGTGCCAGCAGCTTGGGGCGGGAGATCAATGAGCAGTACTTC
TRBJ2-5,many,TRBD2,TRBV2,CASSESLAVQETQYF,TGTGCCAGCAGCGAGTCTCTAGCGGTCCAAGAGACCCAGTACTTC